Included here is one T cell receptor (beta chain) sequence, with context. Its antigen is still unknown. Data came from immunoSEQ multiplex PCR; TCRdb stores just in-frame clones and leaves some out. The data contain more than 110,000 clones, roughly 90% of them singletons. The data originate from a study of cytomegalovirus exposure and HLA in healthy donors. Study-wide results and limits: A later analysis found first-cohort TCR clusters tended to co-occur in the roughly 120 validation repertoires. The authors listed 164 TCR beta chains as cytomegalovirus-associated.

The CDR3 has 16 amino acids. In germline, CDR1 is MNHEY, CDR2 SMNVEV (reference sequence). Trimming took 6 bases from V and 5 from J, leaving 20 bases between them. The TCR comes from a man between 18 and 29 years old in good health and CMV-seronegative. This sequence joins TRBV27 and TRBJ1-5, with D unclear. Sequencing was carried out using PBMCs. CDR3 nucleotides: TGTGCCAGCAGCCCTTACGGGATCCTACATTATCAGCCCCAGCATTTT. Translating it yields CASSPYGILHYQPQHF.